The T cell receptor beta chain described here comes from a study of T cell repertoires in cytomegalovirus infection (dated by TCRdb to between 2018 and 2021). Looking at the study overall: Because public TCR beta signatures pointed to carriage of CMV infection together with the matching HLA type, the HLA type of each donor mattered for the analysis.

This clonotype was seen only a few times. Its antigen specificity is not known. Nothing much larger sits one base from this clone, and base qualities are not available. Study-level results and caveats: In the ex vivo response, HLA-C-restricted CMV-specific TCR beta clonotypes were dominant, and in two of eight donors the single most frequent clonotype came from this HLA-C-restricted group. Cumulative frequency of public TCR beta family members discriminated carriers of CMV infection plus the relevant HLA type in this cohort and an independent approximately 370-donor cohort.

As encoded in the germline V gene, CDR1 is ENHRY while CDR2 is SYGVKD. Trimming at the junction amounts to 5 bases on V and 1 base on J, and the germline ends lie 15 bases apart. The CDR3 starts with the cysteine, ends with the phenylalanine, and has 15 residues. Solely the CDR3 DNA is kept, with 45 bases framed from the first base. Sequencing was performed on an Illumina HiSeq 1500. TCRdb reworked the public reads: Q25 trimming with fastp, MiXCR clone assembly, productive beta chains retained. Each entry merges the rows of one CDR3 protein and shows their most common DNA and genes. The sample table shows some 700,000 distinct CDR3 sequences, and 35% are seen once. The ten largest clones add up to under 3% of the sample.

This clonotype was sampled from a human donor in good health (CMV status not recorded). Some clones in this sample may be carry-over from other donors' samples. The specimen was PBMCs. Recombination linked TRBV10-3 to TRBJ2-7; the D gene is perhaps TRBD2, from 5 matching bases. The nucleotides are TGTGCCATCAGTTCGGCAGGTCGGACTTCCTACGAGCAGTACTTC. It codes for CAISSAGRTSYEQYF.